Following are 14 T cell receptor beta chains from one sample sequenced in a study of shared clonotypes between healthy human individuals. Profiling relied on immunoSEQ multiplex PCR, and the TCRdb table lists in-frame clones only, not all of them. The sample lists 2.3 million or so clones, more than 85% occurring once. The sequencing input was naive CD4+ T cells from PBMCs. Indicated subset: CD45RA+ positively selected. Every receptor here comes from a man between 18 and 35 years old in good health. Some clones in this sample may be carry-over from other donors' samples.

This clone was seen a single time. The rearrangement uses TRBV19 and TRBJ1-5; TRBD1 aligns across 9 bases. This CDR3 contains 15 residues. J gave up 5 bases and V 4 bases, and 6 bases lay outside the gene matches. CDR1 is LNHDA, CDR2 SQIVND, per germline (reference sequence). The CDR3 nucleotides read TGTGCCAGTAGTAGAAGCTGGACAGGGGATCAGCCCCAGCATTTT. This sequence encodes CASSRSWTGDQPQHF.

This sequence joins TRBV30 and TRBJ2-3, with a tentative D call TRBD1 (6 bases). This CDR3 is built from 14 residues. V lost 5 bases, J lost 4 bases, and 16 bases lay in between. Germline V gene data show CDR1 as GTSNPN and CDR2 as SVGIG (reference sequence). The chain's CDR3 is CAWAGDRRADTQYF. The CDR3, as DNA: TGTGCCTGGGCGGGTGACAGGCGCGCAGATACGCAGTATTTT.

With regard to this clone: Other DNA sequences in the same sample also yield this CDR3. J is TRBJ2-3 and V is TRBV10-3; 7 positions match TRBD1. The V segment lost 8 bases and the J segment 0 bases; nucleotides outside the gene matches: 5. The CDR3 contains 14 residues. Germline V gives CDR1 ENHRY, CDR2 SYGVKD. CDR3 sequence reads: CAIGRQGSTDTQYF. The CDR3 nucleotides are TGTGCCATCGGCAGACAGGGCAGCACAGATACGCAGTATTTT.

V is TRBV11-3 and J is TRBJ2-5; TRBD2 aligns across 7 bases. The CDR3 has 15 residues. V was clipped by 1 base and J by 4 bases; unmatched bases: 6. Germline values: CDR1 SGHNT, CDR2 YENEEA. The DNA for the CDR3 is TGTGCCAGCAGCTTAGTTGCGGGAGTAGGAGAGACCCAGTACTTC. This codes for CASSLVAGVGETQYF.

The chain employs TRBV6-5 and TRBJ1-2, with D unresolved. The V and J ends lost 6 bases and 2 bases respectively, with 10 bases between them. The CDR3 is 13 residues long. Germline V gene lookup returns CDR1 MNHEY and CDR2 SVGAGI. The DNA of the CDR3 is TGTGCCAGCAGGGATAGTACAAACTATGGCTACACCTTC. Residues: CASRDSTNYGYTF.

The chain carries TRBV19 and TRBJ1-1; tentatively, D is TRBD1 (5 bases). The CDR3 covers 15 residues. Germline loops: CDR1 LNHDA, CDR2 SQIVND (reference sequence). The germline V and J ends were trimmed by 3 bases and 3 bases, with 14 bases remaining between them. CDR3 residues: CASSIPRVGDTEAFF. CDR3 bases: TGTGCCAGTAGTATTCCCAGGGTGGGGGACACTGAAGCTTTCTTT.

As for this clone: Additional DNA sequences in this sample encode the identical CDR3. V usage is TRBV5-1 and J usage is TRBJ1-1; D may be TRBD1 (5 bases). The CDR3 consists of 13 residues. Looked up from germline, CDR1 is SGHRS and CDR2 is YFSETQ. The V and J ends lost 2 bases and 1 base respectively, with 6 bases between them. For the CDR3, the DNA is TGCGCCAGCAGCTTAGGGACGAACACTGAAGCTTTCTTT. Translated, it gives CASSLGTNTEAFF.

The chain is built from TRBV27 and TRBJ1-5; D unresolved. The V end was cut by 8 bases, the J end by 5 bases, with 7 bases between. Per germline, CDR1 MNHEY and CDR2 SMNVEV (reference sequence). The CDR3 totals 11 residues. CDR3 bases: TGTGCCAGCCGACCGGATCAGCCCCAGCATTTT. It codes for CASRPDQPQHF.

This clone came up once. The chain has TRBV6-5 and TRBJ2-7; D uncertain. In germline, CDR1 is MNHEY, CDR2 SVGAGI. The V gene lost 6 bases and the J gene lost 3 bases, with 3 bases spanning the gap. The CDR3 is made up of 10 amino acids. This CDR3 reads CASRNYEQYF. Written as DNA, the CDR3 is TGTGCCAGCAGAAACTACGAGCAGTACTTC.

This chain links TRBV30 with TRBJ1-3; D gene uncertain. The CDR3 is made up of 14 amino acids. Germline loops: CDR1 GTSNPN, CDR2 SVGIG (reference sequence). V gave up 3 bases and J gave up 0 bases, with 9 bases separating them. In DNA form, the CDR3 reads TGTGCCTGGAGGCCTGACAACTCTGGAAACACCATATATTTT. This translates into CAWRPDNSGNTIYF. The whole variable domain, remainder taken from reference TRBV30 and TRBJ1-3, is SQTIHQWPATLVQPVGSPLSLECTVEGTSNPNLYWYRQAAGRGLQLLFYSVGIGQISSEVPQNLSASRPQDRQFILSSKKLLLSDSGFYLCAWRPDNSGNTIYFGEGSWLTVV.

CDR3 nucleotides: TGTGCCAGCAGTTTAAACAGGGGGAGACGAAACACCATATATTTT. It codes for CASSLNRGRRNTIYF. V gene TRBV28 combines with J gene TRBJ1-3; 8 bases are shared with TRBD1. Germline V gene data show CDR1 as MDHEN and CDR2 as SYDVKM. Trimming at V came to 2 bases and at J to 5 bases, leaving 5 bases not matched to a gene. The CDR3 extends over 15 amino acids.

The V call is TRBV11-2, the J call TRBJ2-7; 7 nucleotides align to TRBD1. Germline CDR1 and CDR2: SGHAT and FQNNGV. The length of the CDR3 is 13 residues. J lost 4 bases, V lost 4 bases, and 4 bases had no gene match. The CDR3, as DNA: TGTGCCAGCAGCTATAGACAGGGTTACGAGCAGTACTTC. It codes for CASSYRQGYEQYF.

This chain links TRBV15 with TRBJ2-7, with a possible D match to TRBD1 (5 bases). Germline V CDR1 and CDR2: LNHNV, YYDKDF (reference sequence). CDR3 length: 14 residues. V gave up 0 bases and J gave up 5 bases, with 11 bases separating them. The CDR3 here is CATSRDQGPHEQYF. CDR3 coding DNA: TGTGCCACCAGCAGAGATCAGGGCCCCCACGAGCAGTACTTC.

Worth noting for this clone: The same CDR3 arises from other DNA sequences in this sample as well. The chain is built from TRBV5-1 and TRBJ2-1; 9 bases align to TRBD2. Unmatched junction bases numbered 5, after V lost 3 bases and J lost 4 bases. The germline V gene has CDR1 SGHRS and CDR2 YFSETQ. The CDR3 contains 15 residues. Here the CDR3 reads CASSWGLADYNEQFF. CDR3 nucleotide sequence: TGCGCCAGCAGCTGGGGACTAGCAGATTACAATGAGCAGTTCTTC.